This is a list of T cell receptor beta chains from one sample in a study of CD8 T cells in ankylosing spondylitis. Using its own MiXCR run on the 5' RACE reads, TCRdb lists one record per CDR3 protein. The sample holds some 240,000 distinct CDR3 sequences, about 7% seen once. The material sequenced was blood, either unsorted or a sorted T cell fraction (not recorded which). All receptors derive from a male donor with ankylosing spondylitis. Each CDR3 is given with its conserved first and last residue. The D gene is left open where the match is weak. A clone size is listed for some rows: how often the clone was seen (once, few, many), or a class if it is expanded.

D: -; size: -; V: TRBV2; J: TRBJ2-1; DNA: TGTGCCAGCAGGGGACCCCTGCGCCCGTTCTTC; CDR3: CASRGPLRPFF
D: -; size: many; V: TRBV27; J: TRBJ2-2; DNA: TGTGCCAGCAGTTTCAGGGGCCGAAAGACCGGGGAGCTGTTTTTT; CDR3: CASSFRGRKTGELFF
D: -; size: many; V: TRBV4-1; J: TRBJ1-1; DNA: TGCGCCAGCAGCCAATTCCTACGGAACACTGAAGCTTTCTTT; CDR3: CASSQFLRNTEAFF
D: -; size: many; V: TRBV27; J: TRBJ2-2; DNA: TGTGCCAGCAGTTCCGCGACCGGGGAGCTGTTTTTT; CDR3: CASSSATGELFF
D: TRBD1; size: many; V: TRBV20-1; J: TRBJ1-2; DNA: TGCAGTGACAACCCCCCCCGACGGGACAGGGGAGGAGGCTACACCTTC; CDR3: CSDNPPRRDRGGGYTF
D: TRBD2; size: few; V: TRBV6-5; J: TRBJ2-5; DNA: TGTGCCAGCAGTTACGCGGGACTAGCGGGAGAAAACCAAGAGACCCAGTACTTC; CDR3: CASSYAGLAGENQETQYF
D: -; size: many; V: TRBV14; J: TRBJ2-7; DNA: TGTGCCAGCAGCCAAGTTCTTTACTACGAGCAGTACTTC; CDR3: CASSQVLYYEQYF
D: TRBD2; size: many; V: TRBV12-3/TRBV12-4; J: TRBJ2-2; DNA: TGTGCCAGCACCTTCACTAGCGGGAGGGTTACCGGGGAGCTGTTTTTT; CDR3: CASTFTSGRVTGELFF
D: -; size: few; V: TRBV20-1; J: TRBJ2-3; DNA: TGCAGTGCTAGTGTGGGACTCTCTTCACCAGATACGCAGTATTTT; CDR3: CSASVGLSSPDTQYF
D: TRBD2; size: many; V: TRBV4-1; J: TRBJ2-1; DNA: TGCGCCAGCAGCCTAAGGGAGGGGCGGCACAATGAGCAGTTCTTC; CDR3: CASSLREGRHNEQFF
D: -; size: many; V: TRBV6-5; J: TRBJ2-1; DNA: TGTGCCAGCAGTTATCCGGGGGCTTTATACAATGAGCAGTTCTTC; CDR3: CASSYPGALYNEQFF
D: -; size: many; V: TRBV24-1; J: TRBJ2-7; DNA: TGTGCCGCTGGCGGTAACTCCTACGAGCAGTACTTC; CDR3: CAAGGNSYEQYF
D: -; size: -; V: TRBV6-2/TRBV6-3; J: TRBJ1-1; DNA: TGTGCCAGCAGGCGATCTGTCGGCAGGGCATACACTGAAGCTTTCTTT; CDR3: CASRRSVGRAYTEAFF
D: TRBD1; size: few; V: TRBV11-2; J: TRBJ1-5; DNA: TGTGCCAGCAGGGGACAGGGCAATCAGCCCCAGCATTTT; CDR3: CASRGQGNQPQHF
D: -; size: many; V: TRBV24-1; J: TRBJ2-3; DNA: TGTGCCACCAGTGATTCCCCGCGCCCGTCAACCTTGCTAACGACAGATACGCAGTATTTT; CDR3: CATSDSPRPSTLLTTDTQYF
D: TRBD2; size: -; V: TRBV7-9; J: TRBJ2-1; DNA: TGTGCCAGCGGGAGCGGGGGGGGAAATGAGCAGTTCTTC; CDR3: CASGSGGGNEQFF